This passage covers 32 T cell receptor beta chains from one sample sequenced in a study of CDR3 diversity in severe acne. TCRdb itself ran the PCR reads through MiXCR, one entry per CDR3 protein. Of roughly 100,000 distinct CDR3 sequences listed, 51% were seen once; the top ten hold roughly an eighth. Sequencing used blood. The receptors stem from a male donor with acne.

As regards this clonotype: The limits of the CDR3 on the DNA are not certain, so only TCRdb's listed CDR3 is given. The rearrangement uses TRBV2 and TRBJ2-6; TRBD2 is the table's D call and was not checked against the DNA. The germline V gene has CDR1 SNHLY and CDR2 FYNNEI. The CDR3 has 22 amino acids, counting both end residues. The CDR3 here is CASMTTGYSPLHFGNGANVLTF.

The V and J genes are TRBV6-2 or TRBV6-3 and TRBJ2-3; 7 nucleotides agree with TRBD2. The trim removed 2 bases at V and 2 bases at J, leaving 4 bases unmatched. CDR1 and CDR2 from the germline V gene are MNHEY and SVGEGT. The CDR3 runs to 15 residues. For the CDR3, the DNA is TGTGCCAGCAGTTACGGGGCGGGAGACACAGATACGCAGTATTTT. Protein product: CASSYGAGDTDTQYF.

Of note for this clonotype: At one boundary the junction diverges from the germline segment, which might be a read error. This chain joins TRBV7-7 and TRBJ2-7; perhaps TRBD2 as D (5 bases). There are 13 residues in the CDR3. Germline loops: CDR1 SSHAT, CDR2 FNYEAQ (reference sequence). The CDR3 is CASSLASSQGQCF. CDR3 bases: TGTGCTAGCAGCTTAGCGTCATCACAAGGGCAGTGCTTC. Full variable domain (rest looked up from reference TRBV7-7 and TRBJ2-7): GAGVSQSPRYKVTKRGQDVTLRCDPISSHATLYWYQQALGQGPEFLTYFNYEAQPDKSGLPSDRFSAERPEGSISTLTIQRTEQRDSAMYRCASSLASSQGQCFGPGTRLTVT.

In DNA, the CDR3 is TGTGCCATCAGTAAGAATACCGCAGGGGGGAATTCACCCCTCCACTTT. Its translation is CAISKNTAGGNSPLHF. The rearrangement joins TRBV10-3 to TRBJ1-6; TRBD1 matches at 7 bases. V was clipped by 5 bases and J by 7 bases; unmatched bases: 11. This CDR3 has 16 amino acids. Germline CDR1 ENHRY, CDR2 SYGVKD.

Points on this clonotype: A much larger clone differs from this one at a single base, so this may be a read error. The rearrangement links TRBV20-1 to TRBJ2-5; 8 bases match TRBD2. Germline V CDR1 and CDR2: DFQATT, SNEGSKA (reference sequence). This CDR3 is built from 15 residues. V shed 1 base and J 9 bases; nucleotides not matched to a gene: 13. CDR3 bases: TGCAGTGCTAGAGCGGGGCGGGGGGCGCGGGAGGCCCAGTACTTC. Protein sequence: CSARAGRGAREAQYF.

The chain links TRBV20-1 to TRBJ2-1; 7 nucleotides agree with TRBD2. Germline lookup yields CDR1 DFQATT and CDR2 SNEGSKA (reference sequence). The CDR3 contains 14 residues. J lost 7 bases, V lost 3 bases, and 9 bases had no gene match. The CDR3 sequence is CSASSSSGANEQFF. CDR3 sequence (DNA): TGCAGTGCTAGTAGTTCAAGCGGGGCGAATGAGCAGTTCTTC.

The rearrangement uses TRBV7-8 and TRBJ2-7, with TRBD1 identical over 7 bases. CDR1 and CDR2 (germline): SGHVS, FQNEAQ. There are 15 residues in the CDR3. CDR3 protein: CAGSLNRGSSYGQYV. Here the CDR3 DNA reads TGTGCCGGCAGCTTAAACAGGGGAAGCTCCTACGGGCAGTACGTC.

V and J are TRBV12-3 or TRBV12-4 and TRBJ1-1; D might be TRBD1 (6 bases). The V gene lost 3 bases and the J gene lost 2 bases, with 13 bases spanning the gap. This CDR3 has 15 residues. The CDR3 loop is CASSFLTGRNTEAFF. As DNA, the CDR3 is TGTGCCAGCAGTTTTTTAACAGGGCGTAACACTGAAGCTTTCTTT.

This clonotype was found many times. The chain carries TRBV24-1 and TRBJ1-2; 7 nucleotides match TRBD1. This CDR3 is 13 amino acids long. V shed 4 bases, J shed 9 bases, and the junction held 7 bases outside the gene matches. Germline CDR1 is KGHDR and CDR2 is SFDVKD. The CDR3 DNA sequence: TGTGCCACCAGTGACCCGGGACAGAATAGCTACACCTTC. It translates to CATSDPGQNSYTF.

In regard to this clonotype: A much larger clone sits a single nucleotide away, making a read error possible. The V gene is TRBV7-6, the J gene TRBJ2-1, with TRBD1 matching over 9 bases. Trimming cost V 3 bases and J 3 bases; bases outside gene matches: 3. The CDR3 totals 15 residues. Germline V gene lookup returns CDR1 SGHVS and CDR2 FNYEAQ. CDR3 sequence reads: CASSFETGGYNEQFF. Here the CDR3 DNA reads TGTGCCAGCAGCTTTGAGACAGGGGGCTACAATGAGCAGTTCTTC.

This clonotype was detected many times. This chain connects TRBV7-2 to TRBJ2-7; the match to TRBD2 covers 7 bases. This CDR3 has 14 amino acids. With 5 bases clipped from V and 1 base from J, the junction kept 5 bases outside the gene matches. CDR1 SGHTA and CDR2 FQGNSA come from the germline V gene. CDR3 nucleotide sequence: TGTGCCAGCAGCAGGACTAGATGGTCCTACGAGCAGTACTTC. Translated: CASSRTRWSYEQYF.

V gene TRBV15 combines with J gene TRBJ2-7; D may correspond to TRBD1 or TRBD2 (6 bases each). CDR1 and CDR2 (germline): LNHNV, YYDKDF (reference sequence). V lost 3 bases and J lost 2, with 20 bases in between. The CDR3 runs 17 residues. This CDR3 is CATSSEGGYLGTYEQYF. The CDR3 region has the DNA TGTGCCACCAGCAGTGAGGGGGGCTACTTGGGGACCTACGAGCAGTACTTC.

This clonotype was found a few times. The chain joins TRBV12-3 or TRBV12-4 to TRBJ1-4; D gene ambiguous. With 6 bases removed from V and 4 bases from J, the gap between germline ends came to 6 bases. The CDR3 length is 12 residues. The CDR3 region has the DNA TGTGCCAGCAGAAGGATTAATGAAAAACTGTTTTTT. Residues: CASRRINEKLFF.

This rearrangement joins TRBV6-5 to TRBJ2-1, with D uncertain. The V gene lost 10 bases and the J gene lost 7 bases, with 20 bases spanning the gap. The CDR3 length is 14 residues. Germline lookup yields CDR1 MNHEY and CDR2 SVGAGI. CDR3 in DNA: TGTGCCACCTCCTCTTGGAACGGGTTAAATGAGCAGTTCTTC. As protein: CATSSWNGLNEQFF.

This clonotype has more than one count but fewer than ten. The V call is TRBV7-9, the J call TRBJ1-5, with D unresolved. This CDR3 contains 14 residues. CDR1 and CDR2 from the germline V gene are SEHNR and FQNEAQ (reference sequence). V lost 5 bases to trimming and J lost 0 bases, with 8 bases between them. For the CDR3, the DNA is TGTGCCAGCAGCCCCCAGTATAGCAATCAGCCCCAGCATTTT. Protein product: CASSPQYSNQPQHF.

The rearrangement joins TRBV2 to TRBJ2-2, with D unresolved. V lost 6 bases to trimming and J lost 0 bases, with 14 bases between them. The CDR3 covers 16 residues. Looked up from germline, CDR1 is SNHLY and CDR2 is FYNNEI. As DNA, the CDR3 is TGTGCCAGCAGCTCCCGGCAAAACGCGAACACCGGGGAGCTGTTTTTT. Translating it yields CASSSRQNANTGELFF.

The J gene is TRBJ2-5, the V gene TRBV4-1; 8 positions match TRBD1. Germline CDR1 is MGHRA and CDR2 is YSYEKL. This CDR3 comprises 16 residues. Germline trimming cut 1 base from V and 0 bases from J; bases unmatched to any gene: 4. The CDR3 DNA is TGCGCCAGCAGCCAAGGGACAGGGAGGTACCAAGAGACCCAGTACTTC. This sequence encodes CASSQGTGRYQETQYF.

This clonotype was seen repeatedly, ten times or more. CDR3 coding DNA: TGTGCCAGCAGAGAGCGTAGAGCTAGTTTCTCCTATAATTCACCCCTCCACTTT. It encodes CASRERRASFSYNSPLHF. The V gene is TRBV6-1, the J gene TRBJ1-6; D is unclear. The germline V and J ends were trimmed by 6 bases and 0 bases, with 18 bases remaining between them. The CDR3 has 18 amino acids. The germline gives CDR1 MNHNS, CDR2 SASEGT.

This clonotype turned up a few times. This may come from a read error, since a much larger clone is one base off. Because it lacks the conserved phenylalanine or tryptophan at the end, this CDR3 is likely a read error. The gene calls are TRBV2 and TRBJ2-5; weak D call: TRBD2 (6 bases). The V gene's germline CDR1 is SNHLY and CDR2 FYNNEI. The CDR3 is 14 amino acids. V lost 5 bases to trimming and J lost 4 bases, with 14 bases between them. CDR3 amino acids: CASSPAGIAETQYS. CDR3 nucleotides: TGTGCCAGCAGTCCGGCGGGGATAGCAGAGACCCAGTACTCC.

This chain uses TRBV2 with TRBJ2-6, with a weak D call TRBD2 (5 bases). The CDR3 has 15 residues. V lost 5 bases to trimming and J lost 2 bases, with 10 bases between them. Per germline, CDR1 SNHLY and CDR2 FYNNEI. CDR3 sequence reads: CASSTYGTGANVLTF. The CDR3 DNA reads TGTGCCAGCAGTACTTACGGGACTGGGGCCAACGTCCTGACTTTC. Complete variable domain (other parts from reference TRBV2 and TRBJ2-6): EPEVTQTPSHQVTQMGQEVILRCVPISNHLYFYWYRQILGQKVEFLVSFYNNEISEKSEIFDDQFSVERPDGSNFTLKIRSTKLEDSAMYFCASSTYGTGANVLTFGAGSRLTVL.

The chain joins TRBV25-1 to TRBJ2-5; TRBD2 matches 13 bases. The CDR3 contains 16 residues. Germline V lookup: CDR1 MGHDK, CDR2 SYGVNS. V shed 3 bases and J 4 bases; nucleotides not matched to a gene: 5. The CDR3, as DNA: TGTGCCAGCAGTGAGGAGGGACTAGCGGGAAGAGAGACCCAGTACTTC. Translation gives CASSEEGLAGRETQYF. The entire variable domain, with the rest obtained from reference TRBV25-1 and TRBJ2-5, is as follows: EADIYQTPRYLVIGTGKKITLECSQTMGHDKMYWYQQDPGMELHLIHYSYGVNSTEKGDLSSESTVSRIRTEHFPLTLESARPSHTSQYLCASSEEGLAGRETQYFGPGTRLLVL.

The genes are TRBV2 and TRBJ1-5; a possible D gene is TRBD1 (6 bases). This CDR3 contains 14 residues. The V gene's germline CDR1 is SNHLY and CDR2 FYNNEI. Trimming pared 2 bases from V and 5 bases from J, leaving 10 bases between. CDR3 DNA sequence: TGTGCCAGCAGTGAAAGGGGGATGGATCAGCCCCAGCATTTT. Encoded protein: CASSERGMDQPQHF.

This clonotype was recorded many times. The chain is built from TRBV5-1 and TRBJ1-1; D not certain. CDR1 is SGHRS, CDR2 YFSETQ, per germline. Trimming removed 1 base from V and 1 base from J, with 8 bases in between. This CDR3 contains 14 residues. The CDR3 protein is CASSLNSGNTEAFF. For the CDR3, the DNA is TGCGCCAGCAGCTTGAATTCAGGGAACACTGAAGCTTTCTTT.

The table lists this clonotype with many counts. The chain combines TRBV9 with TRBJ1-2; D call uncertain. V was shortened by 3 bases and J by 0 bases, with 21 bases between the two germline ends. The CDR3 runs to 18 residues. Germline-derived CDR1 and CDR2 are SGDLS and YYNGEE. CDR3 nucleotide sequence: TGTGCCAGCAGCGACCCCGTCATCCTACAGAAACCTAACTATGGCTACACCTTC. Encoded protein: CASSDPVILQKPNYGYTF.

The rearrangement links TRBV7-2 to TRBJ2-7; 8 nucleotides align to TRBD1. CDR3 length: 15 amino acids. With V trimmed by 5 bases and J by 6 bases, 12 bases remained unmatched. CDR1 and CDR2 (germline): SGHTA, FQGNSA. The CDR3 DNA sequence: TGTGCCAGCAGCAACGCCTTGGACAGGGTGTCCGAGCAGTACTTC. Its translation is CASSNALDRVSEQYF.

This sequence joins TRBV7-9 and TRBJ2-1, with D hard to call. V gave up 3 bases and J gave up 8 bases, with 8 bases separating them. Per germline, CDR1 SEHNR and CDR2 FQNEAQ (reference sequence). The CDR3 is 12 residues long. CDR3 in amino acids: CASSFVGYEQFF. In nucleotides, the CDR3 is TGTGCCAGCAGCTTTGTGGGATATGAGCAGTTCTTC.

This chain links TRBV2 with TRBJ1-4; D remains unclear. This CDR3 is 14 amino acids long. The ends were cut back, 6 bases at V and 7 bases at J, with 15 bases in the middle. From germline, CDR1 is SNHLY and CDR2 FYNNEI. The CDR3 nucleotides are TGTGCCAGCAGGCGGGGTGCGGATTCTGAAAAACTGTTTTTT. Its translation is CASRRGADSEKLFF. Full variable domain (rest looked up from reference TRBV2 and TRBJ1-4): EPEVTQTPSHQVTQMGQEVILRCVPISNHLYFYWYRQILGQKVEFLVSFYNNEISEKSEIFDDQFSVERPDGSNFTLKIRSTKLEDSAMYFCASRRGADSEKLFFGSGTQLSVL.

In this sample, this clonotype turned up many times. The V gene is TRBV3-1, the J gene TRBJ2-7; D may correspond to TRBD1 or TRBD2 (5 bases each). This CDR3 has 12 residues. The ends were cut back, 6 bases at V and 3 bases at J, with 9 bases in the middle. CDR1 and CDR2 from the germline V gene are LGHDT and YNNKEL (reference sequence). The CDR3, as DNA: TGTGCCAGCAGTATGAGGGGCTACGAGCAGTACTTC. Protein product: CASSMRGYEQYF.

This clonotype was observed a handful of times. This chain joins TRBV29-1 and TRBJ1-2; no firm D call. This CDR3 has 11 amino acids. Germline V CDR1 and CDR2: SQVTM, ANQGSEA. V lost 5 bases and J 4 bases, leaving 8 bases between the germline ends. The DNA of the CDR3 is TGCAGCGTTCAGGAAGGCTATGGCTACACCTTC. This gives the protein CSVQEGYGYTF.

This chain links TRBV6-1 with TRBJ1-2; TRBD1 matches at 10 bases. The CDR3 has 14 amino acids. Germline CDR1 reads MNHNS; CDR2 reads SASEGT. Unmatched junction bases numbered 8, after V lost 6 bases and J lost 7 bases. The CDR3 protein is CASSRQGAGSGYTF. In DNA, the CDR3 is TGTGCCAGCAGCAGACAGGGGGCAGGGTCTGGCTACACCTTC.

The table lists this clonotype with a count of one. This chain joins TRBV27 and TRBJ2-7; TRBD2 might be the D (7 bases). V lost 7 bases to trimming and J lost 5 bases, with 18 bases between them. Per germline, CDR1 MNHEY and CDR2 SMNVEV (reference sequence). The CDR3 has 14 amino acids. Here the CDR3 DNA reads TGTGCCAGCACTAGCGGTGAGACAGGCAACGAGCAGTACTTC. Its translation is CASTSGETGNEQYF.

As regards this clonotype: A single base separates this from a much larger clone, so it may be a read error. The CDR3 nucleotides read TGTGCCAGCAGTGGGTCGCCCTCTGGGGCCAACGTCCTGACTTTC. Residues: CASSGSPSGANVLTF. J is TRBJ2-6 and V is TRBV25-1, with D unresolved. V lost 4 bases and J lost 0, with 7 bases in between. Per the germline V gene, CDR1 is MGHDK and CDR2 is SYGVNS. The CDR3 contains 15 residues.